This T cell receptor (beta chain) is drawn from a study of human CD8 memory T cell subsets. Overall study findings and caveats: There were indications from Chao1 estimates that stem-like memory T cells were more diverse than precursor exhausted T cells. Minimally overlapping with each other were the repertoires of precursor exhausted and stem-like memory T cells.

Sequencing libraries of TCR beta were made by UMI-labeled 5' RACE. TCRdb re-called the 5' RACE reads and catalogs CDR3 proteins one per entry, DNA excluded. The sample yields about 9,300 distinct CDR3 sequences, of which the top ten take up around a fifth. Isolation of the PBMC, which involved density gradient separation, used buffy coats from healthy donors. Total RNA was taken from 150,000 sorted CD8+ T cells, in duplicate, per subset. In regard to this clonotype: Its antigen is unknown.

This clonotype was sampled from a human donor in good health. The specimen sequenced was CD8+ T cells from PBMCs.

The CDR3 is CSAGRGRDYGYTF. J is TRBJ1-2 and V is TRBV29-1; TCRdb calls TRBD1, which cannot be checked without DNA. CDR3 length: 13 residues. From germline, CDR1 is SQVTM and CDR2 ANQGSEA.